This TCR beta chain is drawn from a study of early T cells in non-severe SARS-CoV-2 infection. This clonotype came up many times. Individually, cDNA molecules had unique molecular identifiers attached to them. TCRdb analysed the 5' RACE reads with MiXCR anew, one entry per CDR3 protein. Of fewer than 30,000 distinct CDR3 sequences listed, 4.3% are singletons. Germline V gene data show CDR1 as KGHSH and CDR2 as LQKENI. The CDR3 is 14 residues long. V was clipped by 4 bases and J by 8 bases, with 15 bases between them. This sequence joins TRBV18 and TRBJ1-5; D unclear. This sequence was found in an adult who was a healthcare worker with PCR-confirmed SARS-CoV-2 infection or an uninfected control (not recorded which). The specimen sequenced was whole blood. CDR3 coding DNA: TGTGCCAGCTCACAAGCTGGAGGGTTGGAGCCCCAGCATTTT. Its protein is CASSQAGGLEPQHF.